The 20 T cell receptor beta chains listed next were all sequenced from one sample in a study of neurological immune-mediated disorders. TCRdb reprocessed the 5' RACE reads via MiXCR and lists one record per CDR3 protein. The table lists 70,000 to 95,000 distinct CDR3 sequences, 13% to 15% of them singletons. The specimen was PBMCs. Receptors originate from a woman aged 50 to 60 in good health.

A note on this clonotype: A much larger clone differs by one base, so this may be a read error. V and J are TRBV5-1 and TRBJ2-1; 13 bases are a match to TRBD2. The length of the CDR3 is 16 residues. The V and J ends lost 1 base and 9 bases, in that order; junction bases with no gene match: 7. Germline CDR1 reads SGHRS; CDR2 reads YFSETQ. DNA of the CDR3: TGCGCCAGCAGCTTGACTAGCGGGGGGGCTAGATGTGAGCAGTTCTTC. Amino acid sequence: CASSLTSGGARCEQFF.

About this clonotype itself: It may be a read error: a sequence one base away is much more abundant. The chain joins TRBV9 to TRBJ1-2; 7 bases are a match to TRBD1. CDR3 length equals 14 residues. With V trimmed by 1 base and J by 4 bases, 4 bases remained unmatched. CDR1 SGDLS and CDR2 YYNGEE come from the germline V gene. The CDR3 sequence is CASSVSTGTYGYTF. The CDR3 DNA reads as TGTGCCAGCAGCGTATCGACAGGGACCTATGGCTACACCTTC.

This clonotype was observed many times. CDR3 region: CASSYPGTGDHEQYF. The CDR3 bases are TGCGCCAGCAGCTACCCCGGGACAGGGGACCACGAGCAGTACTTC. The V and J genes are TRBV5-1 and TRBJ2-7, with 10 positions matching TRBD1. Germline assignment: CDR1 SGHRS and CDR2 YFSETQ. After removal of 3 bases from V and 5 bases from J, the junction contained 8 bases not matched to a gene. The CDR3 runs to 15 residues.

Comment on this clonotype: This may come from a read error, since a much larger clone is one base off. The chain employs TRBV7-3 and TRBJ2-6, with TRBD1 as a possible D gene (5 bases). Germline CDR1 and CDR2: SGHTA and FQGTGA. This CDR3 region has 14 residues. CDR3 sequence reads: CASSLTSGANVPTF. CDR3 coding DNA: TGTGCCAGCAGCTTAACCTCTGGGGCCAACGTCCCGACTTTC.

At least ten counts were recorded for this clonotype. The rearrangement links TRBV7-2 to TRBJ1-2; D possibly corresponds to TRBD1 (5 bases). The V and J ends lost 3 bases and 0 bases respectively, with 8 bases between them. The germline gives CDR1 SGHTA, CDR2 FQGNSA. CDR3 length: 14 residues. This chain's CDR3 is CASSFQGANYGYTF. The CDR3 DNA reads TGTGCCAGCAGCTTCCAGGGAGCTAACTATGGCTACACCTTC. Looking up the rest from reference TRBV7-2 and TRBJ1-2 gives the full variable domain: GAGVSQSPSNKVTEKGKDVELRCDPISGHTALYWYRQSLGQGLEFLIYFQGNSAPDKSGLPSDRFSAERTGGSVSTLTIQRTQQEDSAVYLCASSFQGANYGYTFGSGTRLTVV.

This clonotype was detected ten times or more. This chain's CDR3 is CASSGGASVKQYF. The DNA of the CDR3 is TGCGCCAGCAGCGGAGGAGCGAGTGTGAAGCAGTACTTC. The V call is TRBV5-1, the J call TRBJ2-7; a possible D gene is TRBD2 (5 bases). Germline V gives CDR1 SGHRS, CDR2 YFSETQ. The V end was cut by 4 bases, the J end by 8 bases, with 16 bases between. This CDR3 has 13 amino acids.

This clonotype was recorded many times. The rearrangement links TRBV5-1 to TRBJ1-5, with 9 bases aligning to TRBD1. V shed 0 bases and J 5 bases; nucleotides not matched to a gene: 3. The CDR3 has 15 residues. Germline-derived CDR1 and CDR2 are SGHRS and YFSETQ. For the CDR3, the DNA is TGCGCCAGCAGCTTGGGGACAGGGGTGCATCAGCCCCAGCATTTT. This translates into CASSLGTGVHQPQHF. Together with reference TRBV5-1 and TRBJ1-5, the CDR3 gives the full variable domain: KAGVTQTPRYLIKTRGQQVTLSCSPISGHRSVSWYQQTPGQGLQFLFEYFSETQRNKGNFPGRFSGRQFSNSRSEMNVSTLELGDSALYLCASSLGTGVHQPQHFGDGTRLSIL.

The table lists this clonotype with many counts. The chain couples TRBV12-3 or TRBV12-4 to TRBJ2-5, with D unclear. CDR3 size: 14 residues. V lost 8 bases to trimming and J lost 1 base, with 14 bases between them. CDR3: CASRYNSVQETQYF. CDR3 sequence (DNA): TGTGCCAGCCGCTATAACAGTGTCCAAGAGACCCAGTACTTC.

This clonotype was seen ten or more times. The chain employs TRBV9 and TRBJ2-2; no reliable D call. The germline CDR1 and CDR2 sequences are SGDLS and YYNGEE. With 0 bases removed from V and 8 bases from J, the gap between germline ends came to 14 bases. The CDR3 is 15 residues long. The CDR3 reads CASSVALGTLGELFF. The CDR3, as DNA: TGTGCCAGCAGCGTAGCTTTAGGTACCTTGGGGGAGCTGTTTTTT.

This clonotype showed up many times. V is TRBV20-1 and J is TRBJ2-1; 8 bases are a match to TRBD2. With 1 base clipped from V and 10 bases from J, the junction kept 3 bases outside the gene matches. The CDR3 consists of 12 residues. The V gene's germline CDR1 is DFQATT and CDR2 SNEGSKA (reference sequence). The CDR3 protein is CSARGPSGEQFF. The CDR3, as DNA: TGCAGTGCTAGAGGCCCTAGCGGGGAGCAGTTCTTC.

In this sample, this clonotype turned up many times. The chain joins TRBV6-2 or TRBV6-3 to TRBJ2-7; no clear D. The CDR3 loop spans 15 amino acids. Germline CDR1 is MNHEY and CDR2 is SVGEGT. Trimming took off 0 bases at V and 6 bases at J, with 15 bases between the two ends. The CDR3 protein is CASSYSRSVGSEQYF. CDR3 bases: TGTGCCAGCAGTTACTCGAGAAGCGTGGGTTCCGAGCAGTACTTC.

This clonotype was counted many times. J is TRBJ2-7 and V is TRBV5-1, with no clear D. The CDR3 extends over 16 amino acids. Per germline, CDR1 SGHRS and CDR2 YFSETQ. The V and J ends lost 4 bases and 0 bases respectively, with 17 bases between them. In DNA form, the CDR3 reads TGCGCCAGCAGCCCCGGCCGACAAACCTTCTCCTACGAGCAGTACTTC. Protein product: CASSPGRQTFSYEQYF. The whole variable domain, remainder taken from reference TRBV5-1 and TRBJ2-7, is KAGVTQTPRYLIKTRGQQVTLSCSPISGHRSVSWYQQTPGQGLQFLFEYFSETQRNKGNFPGRFSGRQFSNSRSEMNVSTLELGDSALYLCASSPGRQTFSYEQYFGPGTRLTVT.

This clonotype was observed at least ten times. The rearrangement joins TRBV29-1 to TRBJ1-2; D is unclear. Germline loops: CDR1 SQVTM, CDR2 ANQGSEA. This CDR3 spans 13 amino acids. V lost 7 bases and J lost 2, with 14 bases in between. CDR3 DNA sequence: TGCAGCGCCGAGTTGGCGAAGAACTATGGCTACACCTTC. It encodes CSAELAKNYGYTF.

The table lists this clonotype with many counts. The chain carries TRBV7-8 and TRBJ2-3; D unresolved. Trimming took off 2 bases at V and 3 bases at J, with 9 bases between the two ends. Germline loops: CDR1 SGHVS, CDR2 FQNEAQ. The CDR3 contains 14 residues. The CDR3 loop reads CASSLRGGTDTQYF. CDR3 nucleotides: TGTGCCAGCAGCTTACGTGGTGGGACAGATACGCAGTATTTT.

In this sample, this clonotype turned up many times. The V call is TRBV18, the J call TRBJ2-2, with 10 nucleotides matching TRBD2. Germline lookup yields CDR1 KGHSH and CDR2 LQKENI. This CDR3 contains 19 residues. J was trimmed by 0 bases and V by 1 base; bases with no gene match: 8. For the CDR3, the DNA is TGTGCCAGCTCACCACGTGCTCCTAGCGGGGGTTCGAACACCGGGGAGCTGTTTTTT. Its protein product is CASSPRAPSGGSNTGELFF. Using reference TRBV18 and TRBJ2-2 for the parts outside the CDR3, the full variable domain is NAGVMQNPRHLVRRRGQEARLRCSPMKGHSHVYWYRQLPEEGLKFMVYLQKENIIDESGMPKERFSAEFPKEGPSILRIQQVVRGDSAAYFCASSPRAPSGGSNTGELFFGEGSRLTVL.

This clonotype occurred many times. V and J are TRBV5-5 and TRBJ2-2; D gene ambiguous. Trimming left V 0 bases short and J 1 base short, with 7 bases between. The length of the CDR3 is 15 residues. Germline CDR1 and CDR2: SGHKS and YYEKEE (reference sequence). The CDR3 region has the DNA TGTGCCAGCAGCTTGGAAGTCCGGAACACCGGGGAGCTGTTTTTT. This sequence encodes CASSLEVRNTGELFF.

This clonotype was recorded at least ten times. The chain has TRBV20-1 and TRBJ2-3; 8 bases are shared with TRBD2. The CDR3 loop spans 15 amino acids. Germline CDR1 reads DFQATT; CDR2 reads SNEGSKA (reference sequence). V shed 4 bases, J shed 2 bases, and the junction held 8 bases outside the gene matches. The CDR3 region has the DNA TGCAGTGCTAATCGAGCGGGGGACGACACAGATACGCAGTATTTT. Protein sequence: CSANRAGDDTDTQYF.

Many counts were recorded for this clonotype. The chain uses TRBV20-1 and TRBJ1-5; TRBD1 might be the D (6 bases). CDR1 and CDR2 (germline): DFQATT, SNEGSKA (reference sequence). The CDR3 is 13 residues long. Trimming removed 0 bases from V and 4 bases from J, with 7 bases in between. CDR3 region: CSAREDSNQPQHF. For the CDR3, the DNA is TGCAGTGCTAGAGAGGACAGTAATCAGCCCCAGCATTTT.

This clonotype appeared once. The J gene is TRBJ2-1, the V gene TRBV7-8; D could derive from TRBD1 or TRBD2 (6 bases each). The CDR3 consists of 15 residues. Germline lookup yields CDR1 SGHVS and CDR2 FQNEAQ. CDR3 bases: TGTACCAACAGCGTGCGTATCGGGGGCGACAATGAGCAGTTCTTC. Translation gives CTNSVRIGGDNEQFF.

This clonotype was detected only a few times. J is TRBJ1-5 and V is TRBV15; D unclear. The germline V gene encodes CDR1 LNHNV and CDR2 YYDKDF (reference sequence). Between the trimmed V and J ends, which lost 1 base and 7 bases, there was a span of 14 bases. The CDR3 is 15 amino acids. The CDR3 DNA reads as TGTGCCACCAGCAGAGTCGAGAGCGGAGAGCAGCCCCAGCATTTT. Residues: CATSRVESGEQPQHF.